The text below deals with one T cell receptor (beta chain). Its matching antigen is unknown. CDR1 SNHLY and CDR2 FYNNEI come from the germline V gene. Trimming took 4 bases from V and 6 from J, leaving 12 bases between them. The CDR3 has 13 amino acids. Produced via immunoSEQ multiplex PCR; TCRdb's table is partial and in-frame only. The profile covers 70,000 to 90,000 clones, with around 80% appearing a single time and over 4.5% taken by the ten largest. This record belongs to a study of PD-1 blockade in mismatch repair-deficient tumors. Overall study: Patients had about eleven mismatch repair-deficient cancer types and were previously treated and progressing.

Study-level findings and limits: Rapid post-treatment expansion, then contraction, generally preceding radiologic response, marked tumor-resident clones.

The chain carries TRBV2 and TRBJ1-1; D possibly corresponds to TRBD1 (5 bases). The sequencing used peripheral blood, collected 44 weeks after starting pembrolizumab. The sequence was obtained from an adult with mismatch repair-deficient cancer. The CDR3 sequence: CASSAPGGAEAFF. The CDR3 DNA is TGTGCCAGCAGTGCACCGGGAGGGGCTGAAGCTTTCTTT.